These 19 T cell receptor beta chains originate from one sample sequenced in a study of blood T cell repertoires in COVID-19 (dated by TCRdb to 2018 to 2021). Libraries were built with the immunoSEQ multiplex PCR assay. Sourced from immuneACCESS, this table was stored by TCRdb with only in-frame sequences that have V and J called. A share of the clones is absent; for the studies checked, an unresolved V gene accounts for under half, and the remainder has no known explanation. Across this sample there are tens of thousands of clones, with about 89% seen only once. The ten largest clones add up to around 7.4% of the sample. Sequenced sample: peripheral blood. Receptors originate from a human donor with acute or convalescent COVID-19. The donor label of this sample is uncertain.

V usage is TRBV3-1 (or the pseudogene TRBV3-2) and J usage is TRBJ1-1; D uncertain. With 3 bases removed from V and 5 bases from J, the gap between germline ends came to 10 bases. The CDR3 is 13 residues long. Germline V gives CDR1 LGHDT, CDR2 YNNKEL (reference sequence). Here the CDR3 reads CASSQGSGTEAFF. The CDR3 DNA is TGTGCCAGCAGCCAGGGGTCGGGGACTGAAGCTTTCTTT.

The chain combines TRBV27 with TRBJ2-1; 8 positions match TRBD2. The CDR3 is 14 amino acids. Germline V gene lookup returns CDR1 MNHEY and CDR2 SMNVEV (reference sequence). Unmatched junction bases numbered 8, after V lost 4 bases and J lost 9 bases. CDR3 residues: CASSSPGGPAEQFF. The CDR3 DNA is TGTGCCAGCAGTTCCCCGGGGGGGCCTGCTGAGCAGTTCTTC.

The CDR3 region has the DNA TGCGCCAGCAGCTTGGGTCCGGCAGGGGATAATGAGGCTTTCTTT. Protein sequence: CASSLGPAGDNEAFF. This rearrangement joins TRBV5-1 to TRBJ1-1; maybe TRBD1 (6 bases). Germline lookup yields CDR1 SGHRS and CDR2 YFSETQ. V lost 0 bases and J lost 11, with 20 bases in between. The CDR3 loop spans 15 amino acids.

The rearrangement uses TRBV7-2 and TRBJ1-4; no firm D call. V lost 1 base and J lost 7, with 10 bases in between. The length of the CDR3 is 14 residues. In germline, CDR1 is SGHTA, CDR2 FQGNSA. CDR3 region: CASSLVWPVEKLFF. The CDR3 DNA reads TGTGCCAGCAGCTTAGTTTGGCCTGTTGAAAAACTGTTTTTT.

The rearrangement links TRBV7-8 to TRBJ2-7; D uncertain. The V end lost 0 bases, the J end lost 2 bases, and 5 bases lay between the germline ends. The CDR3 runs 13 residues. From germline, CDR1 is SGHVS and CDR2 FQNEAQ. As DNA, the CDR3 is TGTGCCAGCAGCTTAGCGCGGACCTACGAGCAGTACTTC. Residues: CASSLARTYEQYF.

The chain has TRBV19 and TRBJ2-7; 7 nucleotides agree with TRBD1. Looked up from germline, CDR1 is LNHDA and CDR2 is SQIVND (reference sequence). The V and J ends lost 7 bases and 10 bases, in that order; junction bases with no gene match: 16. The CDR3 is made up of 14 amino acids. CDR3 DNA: TGTGCCAGTACGAGCAGGGACAGCCTTACGGACCAGTACTTC. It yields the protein CASTSRDSLTDQYF.

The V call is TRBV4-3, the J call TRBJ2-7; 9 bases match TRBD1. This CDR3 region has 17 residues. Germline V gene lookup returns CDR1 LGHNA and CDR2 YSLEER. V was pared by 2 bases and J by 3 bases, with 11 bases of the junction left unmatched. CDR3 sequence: CASSQIAPGQGYYEQYF. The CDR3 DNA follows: TGCGCCAGCAGCCAAATCGCCCCGGGACAGGGATACTACGAGCAGTACTTC.

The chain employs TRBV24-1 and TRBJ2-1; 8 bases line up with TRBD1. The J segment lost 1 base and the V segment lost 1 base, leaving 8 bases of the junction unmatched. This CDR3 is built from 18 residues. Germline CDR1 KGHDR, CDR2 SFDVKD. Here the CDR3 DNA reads TGTGCCACCAGTGATTTTTCGGGAACAGGGGGGTCCTACAATGAGCAGTTCTTC. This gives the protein CATSDFSGTGGSYNEQFF.

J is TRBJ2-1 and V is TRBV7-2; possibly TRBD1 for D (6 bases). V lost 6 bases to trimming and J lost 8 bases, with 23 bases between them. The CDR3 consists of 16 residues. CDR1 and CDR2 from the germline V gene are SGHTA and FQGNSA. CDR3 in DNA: TGTGCCAGCAGAGTCCAGATGGGGCAGGGGTGGGATGAGCAGTTCTTC. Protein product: CASRVQMGQGWDEQFF.

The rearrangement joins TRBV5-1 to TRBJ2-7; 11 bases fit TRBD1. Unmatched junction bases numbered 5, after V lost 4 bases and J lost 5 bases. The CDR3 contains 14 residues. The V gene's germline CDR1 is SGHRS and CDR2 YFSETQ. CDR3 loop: CASSPDRGHHEQYF. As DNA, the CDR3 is TGCGCCAGCAGCCCGGACAGGGGGCACCACGAGCAGTACTTC.

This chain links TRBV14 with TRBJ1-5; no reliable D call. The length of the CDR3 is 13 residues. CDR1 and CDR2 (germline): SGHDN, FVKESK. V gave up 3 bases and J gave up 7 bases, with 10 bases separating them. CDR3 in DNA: TGTGCCAGCAGCCACCCCCCCAAACAGCCCCAGCATTTT. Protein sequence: CASSHPPKQPQHF.

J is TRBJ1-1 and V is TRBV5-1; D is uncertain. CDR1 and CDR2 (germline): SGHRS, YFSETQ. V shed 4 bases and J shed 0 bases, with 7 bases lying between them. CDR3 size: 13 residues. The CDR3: CASSTDLNTEAFF. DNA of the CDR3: TGCGCCAGCAGCACCGACTTGAACACTGAAGCTTTCTTT.

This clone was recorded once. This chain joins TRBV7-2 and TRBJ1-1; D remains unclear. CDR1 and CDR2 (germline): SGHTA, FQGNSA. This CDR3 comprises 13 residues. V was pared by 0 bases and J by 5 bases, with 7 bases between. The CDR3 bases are TGTGCCAGCAGCTTAGCCCCGGTGACTGAAGCTTTCTTT. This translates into CASSLAPVTEAFF.

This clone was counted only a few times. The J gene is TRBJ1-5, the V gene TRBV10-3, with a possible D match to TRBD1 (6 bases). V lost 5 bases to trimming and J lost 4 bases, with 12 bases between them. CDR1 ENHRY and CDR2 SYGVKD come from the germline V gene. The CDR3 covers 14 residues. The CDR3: CAISLDRKNQPQHF. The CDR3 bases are TGTGCCATCAGTTTAGACAGGAAGAATCAGCCCCAGCATTTT.

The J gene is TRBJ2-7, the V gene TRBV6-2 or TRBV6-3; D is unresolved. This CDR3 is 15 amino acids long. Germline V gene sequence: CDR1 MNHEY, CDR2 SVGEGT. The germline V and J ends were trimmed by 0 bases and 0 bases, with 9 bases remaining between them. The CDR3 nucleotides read TGTGCCAGCAGTTACTCGAGTGAGAGCTCCTACGAGCAGTACTTC. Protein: CASSYSSESSYEQYF.

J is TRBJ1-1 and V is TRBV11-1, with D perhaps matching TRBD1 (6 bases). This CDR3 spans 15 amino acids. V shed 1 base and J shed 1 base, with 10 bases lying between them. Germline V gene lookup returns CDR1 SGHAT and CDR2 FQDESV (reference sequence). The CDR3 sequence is CASSLGWTENTEAFF. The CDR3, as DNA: TGTGCCAGCAGCTTAGGGTGGACAGAGAACACTGAAGCTTTCTTT.

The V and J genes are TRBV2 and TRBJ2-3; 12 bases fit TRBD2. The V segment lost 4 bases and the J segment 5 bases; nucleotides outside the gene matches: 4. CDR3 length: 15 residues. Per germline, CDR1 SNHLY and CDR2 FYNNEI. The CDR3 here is CASSGTSGVQDTQYF. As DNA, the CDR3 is TGTGCCAGCAGTGGGACTAGCGGGGTGCAAGATACGCAGTATTTT.

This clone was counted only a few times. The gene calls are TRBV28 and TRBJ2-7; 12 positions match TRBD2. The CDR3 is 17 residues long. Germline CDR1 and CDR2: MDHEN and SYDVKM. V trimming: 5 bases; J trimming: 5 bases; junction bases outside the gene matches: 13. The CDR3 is CASSAPASGGAIHEQYF. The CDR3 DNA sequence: TGTGCCAGCAGTGCCCCCGCTAGCGGGGGGGCGATTCACGAGCAGTACTTC. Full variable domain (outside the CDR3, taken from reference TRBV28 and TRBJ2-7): DVKVTQSSRYLVKRTGEKVFLECVQDMDHENMFWYRQDPGLGLRLIYFSYDVKMKEKGDIPEGYSVSREKKERFSLILESASTNQTSMYLCASSAPASGGAIHEQYFGPGTRLTVT.

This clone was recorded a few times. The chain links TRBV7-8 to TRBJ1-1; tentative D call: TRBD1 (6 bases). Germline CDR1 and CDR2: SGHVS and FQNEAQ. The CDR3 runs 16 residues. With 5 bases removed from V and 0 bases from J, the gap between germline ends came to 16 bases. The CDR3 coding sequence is TGTGCCAGCAGCACTAGACCAGACAGGATGAACACTGAAGCTTTCTTT. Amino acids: CASSTRPDRMNTEAFF.